This T cell receptor beta chain derives from a study of blood T cells in healthy people across ages. Of note for this clonotype: Its antigen remains unknown.

Then a second PCR, running about 6 to 11 cycles, was carried out with a sample-barcoded 5' primer and a J-beta primer mix. TCRdb re-called the 5' RACE reads through MiXCR, storing one row per CDR3 protein. The sample holds approximately 600,000 distinct CDR3 sequences, 58% seen once. Study outcomes and limitations: Strong correlation was found linking TCR beta diversity to naive T cell percentage.

Per germline, CDR1 WSHSY and CDR2 SAAADI. The CDR3 spans 14 residues. This rearrangement joins TRBV10-2 to TRBJ2-7, with 10 bases lining up with TRBD2. The J call may be faulty, since TRBJ2-5 better matches the DNA end. The receptor was derived from a man between 60 and 75 years old in good health. Material for sequencing was blood. The CDR3 coding sequence is TGCGCCAGCGTCGAAGCGGGGGGGCCTAAGACCCAGTACTTC. It is translated as CASVEAGGPKTQYF.